This TCR beta chain was identified in a study of blood T cell repertoires in COVID-19. Turning to the study itself: COVID-19 samples, acute and convalescent, were from the United States, Italy and Spain.

The method was immunoSEQ multiplex PCR; TCRdb's version includes in-frame clones alone and lacks a portion of them. The sample lists nearly 60,000 clones, around 90% occurring once. V was trimmed by 0 bases and J by 2 bases, leaving 14 bases between them. The CDR3 sequence is 16 residues long. Per germline, CDR1 LGHNT and CDR2 FRNRAP. Sequenced: peripheral blood. This chain joins TRBV12-5 and TRBJ2-7; the D gene is possibly TRBD2 (6 bases). The sequence was collected from a man aged 55-75 years with active COVID-19. The CDR3 protein is CASGLVVGTATYEQYF. The CDR3 DNA reads TGTGCTAGTGGTTTGGTAGTAGGGACTGCAACCTACGAGCAGTACTTC.